This note documents a single T cell receptor (beta chain) sequence. This record comes from a study of T cells after yellow fever vaccination. The germline CDR1 and CDR2 sequences are SGHRS and YFSETQ. Trimming took off 8 bases at V and 9 bases at J, with 24 bases between the two ends. CDR3 length equals 15 residues. TCRdb called the 5' RACE reads again in MiXCR, with one record for every CDR3 protein. The table includes a few hundred thousand distinct CDR3 sequences, over 8% detected once. This receptor was taken from a man in his late teens or twenties who received the YFV17D yellow fever vaccine. V gene TRBV5-1 combines with J gene TRBJ2-1, with D unresolved. The starting material was PBMCs, obtained on the day of the first yellow fever vaccination. DNA of the CDR3: TGCGCCAGTGCACAAGATTTCATGGGCGTGAGTGAGCAGTTCTTC. This gives the protein CASAQDFMGVSEQFF. Based on the CDR3 plus reference TRBV5-1 and TRBJ2-1, the full variable domain is KAGVTQTPRYLIKTRGQQVTLSCSPISGHRSVSWYQQTPGQGLQFLFEYFSETQRNKGNFPGRFSGRQFSNSRSEMNVSTLELGDSALYLCASAQDFMGVSEQFFGPGTRLTVL.